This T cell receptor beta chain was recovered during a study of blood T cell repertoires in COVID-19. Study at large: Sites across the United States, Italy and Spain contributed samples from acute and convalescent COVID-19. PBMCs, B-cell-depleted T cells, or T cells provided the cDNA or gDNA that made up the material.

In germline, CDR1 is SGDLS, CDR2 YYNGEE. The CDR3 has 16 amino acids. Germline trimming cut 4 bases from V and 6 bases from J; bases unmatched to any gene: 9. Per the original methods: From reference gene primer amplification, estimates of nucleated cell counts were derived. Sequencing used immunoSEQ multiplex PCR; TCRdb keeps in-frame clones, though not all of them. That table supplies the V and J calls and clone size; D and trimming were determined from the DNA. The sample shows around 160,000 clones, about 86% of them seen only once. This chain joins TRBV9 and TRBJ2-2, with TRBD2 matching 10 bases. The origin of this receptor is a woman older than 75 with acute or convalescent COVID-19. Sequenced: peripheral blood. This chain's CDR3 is CASSLLSGGAAGELFF. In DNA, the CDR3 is TGTGCCAGCAGCCTATTGAGCGGGGGGGCCGCCGGGGAGCTGTTTTTT.